What follows are 29 T cell receptor beta chains derived from one specimen sequenced in a study of beta chain features in type 1 diabetes. Expressed TCRB transcripts got sequenced, as all isolated RNA was reverse transcribed. The data were produced by immunoSEQ multiplex PCR, yet TCRdb's version contains in-frame clones alone and is incomplete. The sample lists some 160,000 clones, 7.5% to 10% seen once, with over 2% in the top ten. Source material: central memory CD4+ T cells from blood. The receptor source for this set is a woman aged 18-29 years in good health.

The chain recombines TRBV11-3 with TRBJ2-1; 7 bases align to TRBD2. The CDR3 contains 13 residues. Trimming removed 5 bases from V and 9 bases from J; junction bases left unmatched: 7. Germline V gives CDR1 SGHNT, CDR2 YENEEA. The CDR3 here is CASSPRGEGEQFF. In DNA, the CDR3 is TGTGCCAGCAGCCCTCGTGGGGAGGGTGAGCAGTTCTTC.

The V gene is TRBV23-1, the J gene TRBJ2-1; 9 bases agree with TRBD1. TRBV23-1 is known as an ORF, though its function is uncertain. The CDR3 extends over 16 amino acids. V lost 2 bases, J lost 8 bases, and 10 bases stayed unmatched. The chain's CDR3 is CASSQIPDRGCDEQFF. The DNA of the CDR3 is TGCGCCAGCAGTCAAATTCCGGACAGGGGATGTGATGAGCAGTTCTTC.

This clone has more than one count but fewer than ten. The rearrangement joins TRBV2 to TRBJ2-3, with D maybe TRBD2 (6 bases). Trimming removed 6 bases from V and 8 bases from J, with 21 bases in between. The CDR3 contains 15 residues. CDR1 and CDR2 (germline): SNHLY, FYNNEI. The CDR3 DNA is TGTGCCAGCAGAGGAGGGGTAGACACCACCGGTACGCAGTATTTT. This translates into CASRGGVDTTGTQYF.

Regarding this clone: The junction and the germline gene differ at one end; a read error may be behind it. The chain joins TRBV7-7 to TRBJ2-2; the match to TRBD1 covers 8 bases. Germline V lookup: CDR1 SSHAT, CDR2 FNYEAQ (reference sequence). The CDR3 spans 14 residues. CDR3 amino acids: CASSFQGASGELFF. In DNA, the CDR3 is TGTGCTAGCAGCTTCCAGGGGGCGTCCGGGGAGCTGTTTTTT.

This clone has just a few counts. This chain connects TRBV5-4 to TRBJ2-6; D unclear. V lost 2 bases and J lost 0, with 6 bases in between. The CDR3 contains 15 residues. Germline V gives CDR1 SGHNT, CDR2 YYREEE (reference sequence). CDR3 bases: TGTGCCAGCAGCTTAGCAGGCTCTGGGGCCAACGTCCTGACTTTC. This translates into CASSLAGSGANVLTF. The whole variable domain, filled in from reference TRBV5-4 and TRBJ2-6, reads ETGVTQSPTHLIKTRGQQVTLRCSSQSGHNTVSWYQQALGQGPQFIFQYYREEENGRGNFPPRFSGLQFPNYSSELNVNALELDDSALYLCASSLAGSGANVLTFGAGSRLTVL.

As for this clone: This CDR3 is also generated by other DNA sequences in the sample. CDR3 nucleotide sequence: TGTGCCTGGAGTCCACAGGGGAACTATGGCTACACCTTC. Protein: CAWSPQGNYGYTF. The V gene is TRBV30, the J gene TRBJ1-2; 7 bases are shared with TRBD1. This CDR3 has 13 residues. CDR1 is GTSNPN, CDR2 SVGIG, per germline (reference sequence). The V gene end was trimmed by 2 bases and the J gene end by 2 bases; junction bases not matched to a gene: 2. Filled out from reference TRBV30 and TRBJ1-2, the complete variable domain reads SQTIHQWPATLVQPVGSPLSLECTVEGTSNPNLYWYRQAAGRGLQLLFYSVGIGQISSEVPQNLSASRPQDRQFILSSKKLLLSDSGFYLCAWSPQGNYGYTFGSGTRLTVV.

This clone was detected only a few times. V is TRBV5-1 and J is TRBJ2-1, with TRBD1 as a possible D gene (5 bases). Germline V gene data show CDR1 as SGHRS and CDR2 as YFSETQ. This CDR3 comprises 13 residues. Trimming took 6 bases from V and 5 from J, leaving 12 bases between them. The CDR3 bases are TGCGCCAGCACCCTAGGGGCAAACAATGAGCAGTTCTTC. Translation: CASTLGANNEQFF.

The chain combines TRBV7-2 with TRBJ1-1, with D maybe TRBD1 (6 bases). V was shortened by 0 bases and J by 8 bases, with 19 bases between the two germline ends. CDR1 is SGHTA and CDR2 is FQGNSA in the germline V gene. This CDR3 is built from 16 residues. CDR3 DNA: TGTGCCAGCAGCTTAGCGAAGGGTGGGGCCCAGGGGGAAGCTTTCTTT. Protein product: CASSLAKGGAQGEAFF.

The V and J genes are TRBV7-2 and TRBJ1-2, with D possibly being TRBD1 (5 bases). Trimming shortened V by 5 bases and J by 4 bases, and 14 bases separated the two germline ends. CDR1 and CDR2 from the germline V gene are SGHTA and FQGNSA. The CDR3 has 14 amino acids. The CDR3 protein is CASSLDSILYGYTF. The CDR3, as DNA: TGTGCCAGCAGCCTAGACAGCATACTCTATGGCTACACCTTC. The full variable domain, its missing parts supplied by reference TRBV7-2 and TRBJ1-2, is GAGVSQSPSNKVTEKGKDVELRCDPISGHTALYWYRQSLGQGLEFLIYFQGNSAPDKSGLPSDRFSAERTGGSVSTLTIQRTQQEDSAVYLCASSLDSILYGYTFGSGTRLTVV.

This clone was counted only a few times. V usage is TRBV7-9 and J usage is TRBJ1-2, with 7 bases fitting TRBD1. From germline, CDR1 is SEHNR and CDR2 FQNEAQ (reference sequence). With V trimmed by 5 bases and J by 1 base, 4 bases remained unmatched. CDR3 size: 14 residues. The chain's CDR3 is CASSGTADNYGYTF. CDR3 DNA: TGTGCCAGCAGCGGGACAGCGGATAACTATGGCTACACCTTC.

The CDR3 DNA is TGTGCCAGCAGCTTTAATCGGGGGTATGGCTACACCTTC. It encodes CASSFNRGYGYTF. This rearrangement joins TRBV5-4 to TRBJ1-2; D is possibly TRBD1 (5 bases). Trimming cost V 2 bases and J 5 bases, with 10 bases left between them. CDR1 SGHNT and CDR2 YYREEE come from the germline V gene (reference sequence). The CDR3 has 13 residues.

This rearrangement joins TRBV10-3 to TRBJ2-7; 8 positions agree with TRBD2. The trim removed 10 bases at V and 5 bases at J, leaving 13 bases unmatched. This CDR3 is built from 14 residues. Germline V CDR1 and CDR2: ENHRY, SYGVKD. The CDR3 here is CATAGGGSINEQYF. The CDR3 nucleotides are TGTGCCACCGCGGGGGGCGGGAGTATCAACGAGCAGTACTTC.

Only a few counts were recorded for this clone. CDR3 DNA: TGTGCCAGCAGTTTTCAAGTCGGCGGTCACTATGGCTACACCTTC. This gives the protein CASSFQVGGHYGYTF. V usage is TRBV27 and J usage is TRBJ1-2; D remains ambiguous. CDR1 and CDR2 from the germline V gene are MNHEY and SMNVEV (reference sequence). V was clipped by 3 bases and J by 3 bases, with 14 bases between them. This CDR3 is 15 amino acids long.

V and J are TRBV5-1 and TRBJ2-7, with D tentatively TRBD2 (7 bases). Per germline, CDR1 SGHRS and CDR2 YFSETQ. The V and J ends lost 4 bases and 3 bases respectively, with 20 bases between them. The CDR3 is made up of 16 amino acids. CDR3 nucleotide sequence: TGCGCCAGCAGCCCGGGGGGCAGGGACACCTTCTACGAGCAGTACTTC. It encodes CASSPGGRDTFYEQYF.

This clone has only a few counts. V and J are TRBV14 and TRBJ2-4, with TRBD1 as a possible D gene (6 bases). Germline CDR1 reads SGHDN; CDR2 reads FVKESK. This CDR3 region has 14 residues. Trimming took off 5 bases at V and 6 bases at J, with 14 bases between the two ends. CDR3 in DNA: TGTGCCAGCAGCGCCAACAGGGTTGGAAACATTCAGTACTTC. Protein product: CASSANRVGNIQYF.

The gene calls are TRBV5-1 and TRBJ2-5, with TRBD1 matching over 9 bases. CDR1 and CDR2 from the germline V gene are SGHRS and YFSETQ. With V trimmed by 4 bases and J by 5 bases, 9 bases remained unmatched. This CDR3 has 15 residues. CDR3 coding DNA: TGCGCCAGCAGCCCGATCTCCGACAGGGGGGAGACCCAGTACTTC. This encodes CASSPISDRGETQYF.

This clone was detected only a few times. The chain uses TRBV18 and TRBJ1-6; D is perhaps TRBD1 (5 bases). Per germline, CDR1 KGHSH and CDR2 LQKENI. This CDR3 comprises 16 residues. Trimming pared 1 base from V and 8 bases from J, leaving 15 bases between. CDR3 sequence: CASSPRGPGGDSPLHF. The DNA for the CDR3 is TGTGCCAGCTCACCACGGGGACCCGGCGGGGATTCACCCCTCCACTTT.

This chain uses TRBV6-5 with TRBJ2-2; D is unclear. Germline V gene data show CDR1 as MNHEY and CDR2 as SVGAGI. The CDR3 has 12 residues. V gave up 6 bases and J gave up 1 base, with 3 bases separating them. The CDR3: CASSGNTGELFF. The CDR3 DNA reads as TGTGCCAGCAGCGGGAACACCGGGGAGCTGTTTTTT.

This clone was seen just once. V usage is TRBV7-2 and J usage is TRBJ1-2; D call uncertain. Germline V lookup: CDR1 SGHTA, CDR2 FQGNSA. This CDR3 is built from 14 residues. V lost 1 base and J 0 bases, leaving 6 bases between the germline ends. The CDR3: CASSLVLSNYGYTF. For the CDR3, the DNA is TGTGCCAGCAGCTTAGTCCTGTCTAACTATGGCTACACCTTC.

The chain is built from TRBV7-9 and TRBJ2-1; 12 bases fit TRBD2. V dropped 4 bases and J dropped 8; count of bases not matched to a gene: 9. The CDR3 extends over 16 amino acids. Germline V gene lookup returns CDR1 SEHNR and CDR2 FQNEAQ (reference sequence). The CDR3 region has the DNA TGTGCCAGCAGCTCCCCTAGCGGGGGGGCCGGGGATGAGCAGTTCTTC. Encoded protein: CASSSPSGGAGDEQFF.

This clone showed up just a few times. The chain has TRBV4-1 and TRBJ2-1, with TRBD2 identical over 12 bases. The ends lost 1 base at V and 7 bases at J; junction bases unmatched: 2. Germline CDR1 MGHRA, CDR2 YSYEKL. The CDR3 sequence is 15 residues long. The CDR3 reads CASSQGLAGENEQFF. The CDR3 bases are TGCGCCAGCAGCCAAGGACTAGCGGGAGAGAATGAGCAGTTCTTC.

The chain is built from TRBV18 and TRBJ1-3, with no clear D. The V gene's germline CDR1 is KGHSH and CDR2 LQKENI. The CDR3 runs 15 residues. V lost 3 bases and J 0 bases, leaving 9 bases between the germline ends. The CDR3 protein is CASSPPLTSGNTIYF. Here the CDR3 DNA reads TGTGCCAGCTCACCCCCACTTACCTCTGGAAACACCATATATTTT.

This clone has just a few counts. The chain couples TRBV5-4 to TRBJ2-1, with 9 bases fitting TRBD2. From germline, CDR1 is SGHNT and CDR2 YYREEE (reference sequence). After removal of 0 bases from V and 0 bases from J, the junction contained 1 base not matched to a gene. The CDR3 loop spans 16 amino acids. CDR3 protein: CASSLGLAASYNEQFF. CDR3 coding DNA: TGTGCCAGCAGCTTGGGACTAGCGGCCTCCTACAATGAGCAGTTCTTC.

Ten or more counts support this clone. The gene calls are TRBV23-1 and TRBJ1-1; D is unclear. TRBV23-1 falls under the ORF class, with uncertain function. V lost 3 bases, J lost 10 bases, and 18 bases lay in between. This CDR3 is built from 14 residues. The CDR3 region has the DNA TGCGCCAGCAGTCAGAAAGGGAGCCCTAGCGGAGCTTTCTTT. This sequence encodes CASSQKGSPSGAFF.

The CDR3 region has the DNA TGTGCCAGCAGCTTAGCCAGGGAAGAGACCCAGTACTTC. As protein: CASSLAREETQYF. The chain combines TRBV11-1 with TRBJ2-5, with D possibly TRBD1 on 5 matching bases. Germline V CDR1 and CDR2: SGHAT, FQDESV (reference sequence). The CDR3 has 13 amino acids. The V end was cut by 0 bases, the J end by 3 bases, with 5 bases between.

The chain has TRBV30 and TRBJ2-2, with a weak D call TRBD1 (5 bases). CDR3 length: 15 amino acids. Germline loops: CDR1 GTSNPN, CDR2 SVGIG (reference sequence). The germline V and J ends were trimmed by 4 bases and 1 base, with 13 bases remaining between them. The CDR3 DNA is TGTGCCTGGAAGGCCATCCAGGGGAACACCGGGGAGCTGTTTTTT. Its protein is CAWKAIQGNTGELFF.

The chain has TRBV10-3 and TRBJ1-6; D perhaps matches TRBD1 (5 bases). Germline assignment: CDR1 ENHRY and CDR2 SYGVKD. The CDR3 runs 14 residues. The V gene lost 2 bases and the J gene lost 6 bases, with 8 bases spanning the gap. CDR3 sequence: CAISEQGFNSPLHF. The CDR3 DNA reads TGTGCCATCAGTGAGCAGGGCTTTAATTCACCCCTCCACTTT.

V gene TRBV30 combines with J gene TRBJ2-5, with D possibly being TRBD1 (6 bases). Germline CDR1 GTSNPN, CDR2 SVGIG (reference sequence). The CDR3 runs 17 residues. Trimming took off 2 bases at V and 0 bases at J, with 19 bases between the two ends. The CDR3 sequence: CAWSMVQGTLYQETQYF. CDR3 nucleotide sequence: TGTGCCTGGAGTATGGTGCAGGGGACATTGTACCAAGAGACCCAGTACTTC.

This clone has a handful of counts. The rearrangement links TRBV2 to TRBJ2-7, with D hard to call. The CDR3 loop spans 13 amino acids. Per the germline V gene, CDR1 is SNHLY and CDR2 is FYNNEI. Trimming removed 6 bases at V and 0 bases at J, with 9 bases between. CDR3 amino acids: CASRAGSSYEQYF. In nucleotides, the CDR3 is TGTGCCAGCAGGGCCGGGTCCTCCTACGAGCAGTACTTC.